Here is one TCR beta chain with its context. The germline gives CDR1 SGHVS, CDR2 FNYEAQ. Trimming cost V 7 bases and J 8 bases, with 15 bases left between them. The CDR3 extends over 13 amino acids. This sample was taken from a study of blood T cells in healthy people across ages. The use of a sample-barcoded 5' primer and a J-beta primer mix characterized a second PCR of 7 to 11 cycles. MiXCR, applied by TCRdb to the 5' RACE reads, yields one record per CDR3 protein. The sample consists of about a million distinct CDR3 sequences, roughly half of them appearing once. The sequence derives from a woman aged 55-70 years in good health. Sequenced: blood. The V and J genes are TRBV7-6 and TRBJ2-1, with a weak D call TRBD1 (5 bases). CDR3 sequence: CASMAGFIDEQFF. The DNA for the CDR3 is TGTGCCAGCATGGCAGGGTTTATCGATGAGCAGTTCTTC. The full variable domain, completed using reference TRBV7-6 and TRBJ2-1, is GAGVSQSPRYKVTKRGQDVALRCDPISGHVSLYWYRQALGQGPEFLTYFNYEAQQDKSGLPNDRFSAERPEGSISTLTIQRTEQRDSAMYRCASMAGFIDEQFFGPGTRLTVL.